The 19 T cell receptor beta chains listed next were all sequenced from one sample in a study of CD8+CD57+ T cells in acquired aplastic anemia. CDR3 and TCR beta VDJ profiling relied on a genomic DNA template. TCRdb re-derived calls from the reads in MiXCR, one entry per CDR3 protein. The data hold about 190,000 distinct CDR3 sequences, with 64% observed a single time. Sequencing used sorted CD4+, CD8+, or CD8+CD57+ T cells (not recorded which) from PBMCs. The source is a human donor with severe aplastic anemia or a healthy control (not recorded which).

This clonotype was seen at least ten times. The chain combines TRBV20-1 with TRBJ1-1; tentatively, D is TRBD1 (5 bases). The CDR3 runs to 13 residues. Germline CDR1 is DFQATT and CDR2 is SNEGSKA (reference sequence). Trimming took off 6 bases at V and 3 bases at J, with 14 bases between the two ends. The CDR3 sequence: CSAPEAGYTEAFF. CDR3 nucleotides: TGCAGTGCCCCTGAGGCAGGGTACACTGAAGCTTTCTTT.

This chain links TRBV2 with TRBJ2-3; 7 nucleotides align to TRBD2. Trimming cost V 1 base and J 9 bases; bases outside gene matches: 4. The CDR3 is made up of 13 amino acids. Germline V gene lookup returns CDR1 SNHLY and CDR2 FYNNEI. CDR3 nucleotides: TGTGCCAGCAGTGAAGGAGCGGGAATCACGCAGTATTTT. Translating gives CASSEGAGITQYF.

Ten or more counts support this clonotype. This sequence joins TRBV5-8 and TRBJ2-7; D could derive from TRBD1 or TRBD2 (6 bases each). V lost 0 bases and J 4 bases, leaving 17 bases between the germline ends. CDR3 length: 16 residues. Germline CDR1 reads SGHTS; CDR2 reads YDEGEE. The CDR3: CASSLAPSRGRYEQYF. The CDR3 DNA is TGTGCCAGCAGCTTGGCCCCCTCCCGGGGGCGGTACGAGCAGTACTTC.

This clonotype was picked up one time. The chain combines TRBV7-9 with TRBJ1-6, with TRBD1 as a possible D gene (6 bases). V lost 5 bases and J 1 base, leaving 12 bases between the germline ends. There are 16 residues in the CDR3. Germline V gene data show CDR1 as SEHNR and CDR2 as FQNEAQ (reference sequence). The CDR3 is CASSTGIGSYNSPLHF. The CDR3 DNA is TGTGCCAGCAGCACAGGGATTGGGTCCTATAATTCACCCCTCCACTTT.

This clonotype was detected only once. This chain uses TRBV9 with TRBJ2-2, with D possibly TRBD2 on 5 matching bases. Trimming stripped 3 bases from V and 8 bases from J, with 20 bases between. This CDR3 spans 16 amino acids. Germline V gene data show CDR1 as SGDLS and CDR2 as YYNGEE. This CDR3 is CASSALFGVPPGELFF. CDR3 DNA sequence: TGTGCCAGCAGCGCTCTCTTCGGGGTTCCCCCTGGGGAGCTGTTTTTT. Complete variable domain (other parts from reference TRBV9 and TRBJ2-2): DSGVTQTPKHLITATGQRVTLRCSPRSGDLSVYWYQQSLDQGLQFLIQYYNGEERAKGNILERFSAQQFPDLHSELNLSSLELGDSALYFCASSALFGVPPGELFFGEGSRLTVL.

The V gene is TRBV20-1, the J gene TRBJ2-1, with D hard to call. The germline V gene encodes CDR1 DFQATT and CDR2 SNEGSKA (reference sequence). The CDR3 length is 13 residues. Trimming pared 1 base from V and 10 bases from J, leaving 14 bases between. In DNA, the CDR3 is TGCAGTGCTAGAGCCGCACGAATATGGGAGCAGTTCTTC. Protein: CSARAARIWEQFF.

This chain joins TRBV7-9 and TRBJ1-2; 8 nucleotides agree with TRBD1. Unmatched junction bases numbered 0, after V lost 0 bases and J lost 6 bases. The CDR3 is 13 residues long. Germline values: CDR1 SEHNR, CDR2 FQNEAQ (reference sequence). The CDR3 region is CASSLATGDGYTF. CDR3 nucleotide sequence: TGTGCCAGCAGCTTAGCGACAGGGGATGGCTACACCTTC.

The rearrangement joins TRBV14 to TRBJ2-7; D perhaps matches TRBD2 (5 bases). Germline V lookup: CDR1 SGHDN, CDR2 FVKESK. This CDR3 has 16 amino acids. V dropped 2 bases and J dropped 0 bases, with 14 bases sitting between them. CDR3 bases: TGTGCCAGCAGCCAACCCGAGGGTAGCCTCTCCTACGAGCAGTACTTC. As protein: CASSQPEGSLSYEQYF. Supplemented by reference TRBV14 and TRBJ2-7, the full variable domain reads EAGVTQFPSHSVIEKGQTVTLRCDPISGHDNLYWYRRVMGKEIKFLLHFVKESKQDESGMPNNRFLAERTGGTYSTLKVQPAELEDSGVYFCASSQPEGSLSYEQYFGPGTRLTVT.

The rearrangement joins TRBV5-6 to TRBJ1-1; D is unclear. CDR1 and CDR2 from the germline V gene are SGHDT and YYEEEE. The germline V and J ends were trimmed by 1 base and 1 base, with 8 bases remaining between them. CDR3 length equals 14 residues. The DNA for the CDR3 is TGTGCCAGCAGCTTGTATGCAGGGAACACTGAAGCTTTCTTT. Encoded protein: CASSLYAGNTEAFF.

This clonotype was observed many times. The gene calls are TRBV11-2 and TRBJ2-1; D might be TRBD1 (6 bases). The CDR3 totals 17 residues. Germline values: CDR1 SGHAT, CDR2 FQNNGV. V shed 6 bases and J shed 0 bases, with 18 bases lying between them. The CDR3 spells CASSVQVGAHSYNEQFF. CDR3 nucleotides: TGTGCCAGCAGTGTGCAGGTGGGGGCGCACTCCTACAATGAGCAGTTCTTC. Full variable domain (remainder filled in from reference TRBV11-2 and TRBJ2-1): EAGVAQSPRYKIIEKRQSVAFWCNPISGHATLYWYQQILGQGPKLLIQFQNNGVVDDSQLPKDRFSAERLKGVDSTLKIQPAKLEDSAVYLCASSVQVGAHSYNEQFFGPGTRLTVL.

This clonotype was picked up a small number of times. This chain joins TRBV7-2 and TRBJ2-5, with D uncertain. V lost 5 bases and J 5 bases, leaving 15 bases between the germline ends. CDR1 is SGHTA, CDR2 FQGNSA, per germline. The CDR3 has 14 amino acids. DNA of the CDR3: TGTGCCAGCAGCCCTCCGGGTCGGTGGGAGACCCAGTACTTC. This sequence encodes CASSPPGRWETQYF.

This clonotype was seen ten or more times. The V and J genes are TRBV12-3 or TRBV12-4 and TRBJ2-1; a possible D gene is TRBD2 (6 bases). The ends were cut back, 3 bases at V and 0 bases at J, with 9 bases in the middle. This CDR3 comprises 15 residues. The CDR3 is CASSFRGSSYNEQFF. The CDR3 DNA follows: TGTGCCAGCAGTTTTCGGGGGAGCTCCTACAATGAGCAGTTCTTC.

This clonotype was recorded many times. The DNA is left out, because the CDR3 cannot be placed on it with certainty; the CDR3 is given as TCRdb lists it. The genes are TRBV27 and TRBJ2-2. From germline, CDR1 is MNHEY and CDR2 SMNVEV (reference sequence). The CDR3 is 12 amino acids long, termini counted. This chain's CDR3 is CASSFGAGELFF.

The table lists this clonotype with many counts. The rearrangement uses TRBV5-6 and TRBJ1-2; unclear D gene. The CDR3 is 13 residues long. Trimming removed 3 bases at V and 5 bases at J, with 11 bases between. Germline V gene sequence: CDR1 SGHDT, CDR2 YYEEEE. CDR3: CASSSQHEYGYTF. DNA for the CDR3: TGTGCCAGCAGCTCCCAACACGAATATGGCTACACCTTC.

About this clonotype itself: Here the CDR3 omits its conserved ending phenylalanine or tryptophan, so a read error is the likely source. CDR3 coding DNA: TGTGCCAGCAGCTTTGGCCGACTAGCTGAAGATACGCAGTATCTT. This codes for CASSFGRLAEDTQYL. V usage is TRBV7-9 and J usage is TRBJ2-3, with 7 bases matching TRBD2. The ends lost 3 bases at V and 5 bases at J; junction bases unmatched: 8. The germline V gene encodes CDR1 SEHNR and CDR2 FQNEAQ (reference sequence). This CDR3 spans 15 amino acids.

The chain links TRBV10-3 to TRBJ1-6; D might be TRBD1 (5 bases). The CDR3 sequence is 14 residues long. With 5 bases removed from V and 9 bases from J, the gap between germline ends came to 14 bases. Germline lookup yields CDR1 ENHRY and CDR2 SYGVKD. CDR3 in amino acids: CAISTYGAGSPLHF. The CDR3 coding sequence is TGTGCCATCAGTACTTACGGGGCGGGTTCACCCCTCCACTTT.

This clonotype was picked up one time. The chain carries TRBV24-1 and TRBJ2-3, with 8 bases fitting TRBD1. Germline V gene sequence: CDR1 KGHDR, CDR2 SFDVKD. After removal of 5 bases from V and 3 bases from J, the junction contained 3 bases not matched to a gene. The CDR3 covers 14 residues. CDR3 loop: CATSARGRTDTQYF. Written as DNA, the CDR3 is TGTGCCACCAGTGCCAGGGGGCGTACAGATACGCAGTATTTT.

This sequence joins TRBV9 and TRBJ2-3, with 8 bases that match TRBD1. CDR3 length equals 14 residues. CDR1 is SGDLS and CDR2 is YYNGEE in the germline V gene. Trimming cost V 3 bases and J 4 bases; bases outside gene matches: 4. CDR3 DNA: TGTGCCAGCAGCGGATGGACAGGGCCAGATACGCAGTATTTT. Translating it yields CASSGWTGPDTQYF.

The chain joins TRBV10-3 to TRBJ1-1; D gene ambiguous. Deletions cut 4 bases from V and 1 base from J, with 7 bases between. The V gene's germline CDR1 is ENHRY and CDR2 SYGVKD. The CDR3 is 13 residues long. CDR3 bases: TGTGCCATCAGTGGCGACCGGAACACTGAAGCTTTCTTT. Its protein is CAISGDRNTEAFF.